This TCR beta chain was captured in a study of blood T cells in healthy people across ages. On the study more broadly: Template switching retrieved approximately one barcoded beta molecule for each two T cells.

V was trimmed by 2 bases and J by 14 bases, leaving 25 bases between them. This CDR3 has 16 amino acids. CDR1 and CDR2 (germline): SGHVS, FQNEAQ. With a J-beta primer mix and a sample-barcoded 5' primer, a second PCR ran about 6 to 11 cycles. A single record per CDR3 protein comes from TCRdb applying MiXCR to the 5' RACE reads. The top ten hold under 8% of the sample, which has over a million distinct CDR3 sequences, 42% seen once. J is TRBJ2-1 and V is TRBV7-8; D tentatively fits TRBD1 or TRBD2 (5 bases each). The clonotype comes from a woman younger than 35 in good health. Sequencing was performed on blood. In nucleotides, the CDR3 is TGTGCCAGCAGCTTAAACCACGCTGGGACGTCGGGTACAAAGTTCTTC. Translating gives CASSLNHAGTSGTKFF. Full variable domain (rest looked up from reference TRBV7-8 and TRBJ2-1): GAGVSQSPRYKVAKRGQDVALRCDPISGHVSLFWYQQALGQGPEFLTYFQNEAQLDKSGLPSDRFFAERPEGSVSTLKIQRTQQEDSAVYLCASSLNHAGTSGTKFFGPGTRLTVL.